A selection of T cell receptor beta chains follows, all from one sample in a study of CD8 T cells in ankylosing spondylitis. TCRdb re-analysed the 5' RACE reads in MiXCR, keeping a single row per CDR3 protein. The profile shows roughly 200,000 distinct CDR3 sequences, roughly 25% of them singletons. Material: blood, either unsorted or a sorted T cell fraction (not recorded which). All receptors derive from a male donor with ankylosing spondylitis or in good health (not recorded which). Each CDR3 is given with its conserved first and last residue. Each record gives: D gene, J gene, clone size, V gene, CDR3 protein, CDR3 DNA. The D gene is left open where the match is weak. Expanded clones are given a class, and other clones once, few, many or no size at all.

>NA|TRBJ1-1|NA|TRBV12-3/TRBV12-4
CASKPPGMNTEAFF
TGTGCCAGCAAGCCACCGGGAATGAACACTGAAGCTTTCTTT
>TRBD2|TRBJ2-3|NA|TRBV20-1
CSARAGLAGGGTDTQYF
TGCAGTGCTAGAGCTGGGCTAGCGGGAGGGGGCACAGATACGCAGTATTTT
>TRBD2|TRBJ2-2|many|TRBV28
CASSLGIAGGTGELFF
TGTGCCAGCAGCCTCGGGATAGCGGGAGGCACCGGGGAGCTGTTTTTT
>TRBD2|TRBJ2-5|few|TRBV5-5
CASTPPGGGRETQYF
TGTGCCAGCACCCCCCCGGGGGGAGGGCGAGAGACCCAGTACTTC
>TRBD2|TRBJ2-5|NA|TRBV5-6
CASSLASGRSQYF
TGTGCCAGCAGCTTGGCTAGCGGGAGGTCCCAGTACTTC
>TRBD2|TRBJ2-7|NA|TRBV25-1
CASRETSASGSYEQYF
TGTGCCAGCAGGGAAACTAGCGCTAGCGGGAGTTACGAGCAGTACTTC
>NA|TRBJ1-4|once|TRBV12-3/TRBV12-4
CASSSSGKLFF
TGTGCCAGCAGTAGCAGCGGAAAACTGTTTTTT
>TRBD1|TRBJ1-2|NA|TRBV19
CASRSIGTGSYTF
TGTGCCAGTAGAAGTATCGGGACAGGGAGCTACACCTTC
>TRBD1|TRBJ1-1|few|TRBV20-1
CSADRGRNTEAFF
TGCAGTGCCGACAGGGGTAGGAACACTGAAGCTTTCTTT
>TRBD2|TRBJ2-1|NA|TRBV20-1
CSARMGASGRASYNEQFF
TGCAGTGCTAGGATGGGTGCTAGCGGGAGGGCCAGTTACAATGAGCAGTTCTTC
>TRBD1|TRBJ2-7|NA|TRBV27
CASSFTGGGDEQYF
TGTGCCAGCAGTTTTACAGGGGGTGGCGACGAGCAGTACTTC
>NA|TRBJ1-4|few|TRBV18
CASSPVGATNEKLFF
TGTGCCAGCTCGCCCGTCGGTGCAACTAATGAAAAACTGTTTTTT
>NA|TRBJ2-1|NA|TRBV5-1
CASSFGGLDNEQFF
TGCGCCAGCAGCTTCGGGGGACTTGACAATGAGCAGTTCTTC
>NA|TRBJ1-2|NA|TRBV5-6
CASSLEAQGNYGYTF
TGTGCCAGCAGCTTGGAGGCACAGGGTAACTATGGCTACACCTTC
>NA|TRBJ2-5|NA|TRBV29-1
CSVYRVGETQYF
TGCAGCGTGTACAGGGTTGGAGAGACCCAGTACTTC
>NA|TRBJ2-7|many|TRBV7-9
CASSLDVYEQYF
TGTGCCAGCAGCTTAGATGTCTACGAGCAGTACTTC
>NA|TRBJ2-5|many|TRBV20-1
CSGGGSGSQGTQYF
TGCAGTGGCGGTGGCAGTGGATCCCAGGGGACCCAGTACTTC
>NA|TRBJ1-4|many|TRBV25-1
CASSPGGATNEKLFF
TGTGCCAGCAGCCCGGGGGGGGCAACTAATGAAAAACTGTTTTTT
>NA|TRBJ2-2|many|TRBV7-2
CASSLAGRTNTGELFF
TGTGCCAGCAGCTTAGCGGGACGGACGAACACCGGGGAGCTGTTTTTT
>TRBD2|TRBJ2-2|few|TRBV6-2/TRBV6-3
CASTYSPRTSVSGELFF
TGTGCCAGCACTTATTCACCGCGGACTAGCGTTTCCGGGGAGCTGTTTTTT
>TRBD2|TRBJ2-1|few|TRBV5-1
CASSIGGRRNEQFF
TGCGCCAGCAGTATTGGCGGGAGACGGAATGAGCAGTTCTTC
>NA|TRBJ2-7|NA|TRBV29-1
CSVGDSPYEQYF
TGCAGCGTTGGAGACAGCCCCTACGAGCAGTACTTC
>TRBD2|TRBJ2-5|many|TRBV12-3/TRBV12-4
CASSLARLAGVETQYF
TGTGCCAGCAGTTTAGCAAGGCTAGCGGGAGTAGAGACCCAGTACTTC
>TRBD1|TRBJ2-7|many|TRBV27
CASSLSGGALGEQYF
TGTGCCAGCAGTTTATCAGGGGGCGCGTTGGGCGAGCAGTACTTC
>NA|TRBJ2-7|NA|TRBV5-1
CASSSKGGITDEQYF
TGCGCCAGCAGCTCCAAGGGGGGAATCACGGACGAGCAGTACTTC
>NA|TRBJ2-2|NA|TRBV20-1
CSAREPSVHTGELFF
TGCAGTGCTAGAGAACCCAGCGTTCACACCGGGGAGCTGTTTTTT
>TRBD2|TRBJ2-2|NA|TRBV6-5
CASSYRAGLTGELFF
TGTGCCAGCAGTTACAGGGCGGGACTAACCGGGGAGCTGTTTTTT
>NA|TRBJ2-1|many|TRBV9
CASSVPQLGEQFF
TGTGCCAGCAGCGTACCCCAGCTAGGAGAGCAGTTCTTC
>NA|TRBJ2-1|NA|TRBV20-1
CSARGPGRGAVYNEQFF
TGCAGTGCTAGAGGTCCGGGGAGGGGGGCCGTCTACAATGAGCAGTTCTTC
>TRBD1|TRBJ1-5|NA|TRBV29-1
CSIQTQGADQPQHF
TGCAGCATTCAAACCCAGGGGGCGGATCAGCCCCAGCATTTT
>NA|TRBJ1-5|few|TRBV6-1
CASQSRGNQPQHF
TGTGCCAGCCAGTCGCGGGGCAATCAGCCCCAGCATTTT
>NA|TRBJ2-5|many|TRBV20-1
CSAKGSGGAETQYF
TGCAGTGCTAAAGGGTCTGGGGGGGCAGAGACCCAGTACTTC
>NA|TRBJ2-2|NA|TRBV20-1
CSASRETNTGELFF
TGCAGTGCTAGTCGGGAGACAAACACCGGGGAGCTGTTTTTT
>TRBD1|TRBJ2-3|many|TRBV24-1
CATSDPRQGATDTQYF
TGTGCCACCAGTGACCCTCGACAGGGTGCCACAGATACGCAGTATTTT
>TRBD2|TRBJ2-7|many|TRBV9
CASSVSGTSGRSDYEQYF
TGTGCCAGCAGCGTATCCGGGACTAGCGGGAGGTCAGACTACGAGCAGTACTTC
>NA|TRBJ2-7|many|TRBV5-1
CASSLEGRAYEQYF
TGCGCCAGCAGCTTGGAAGGCCGAGCCTACGAGCAGTACTTC
>NA|TRBJ1-2|few|TRBV4-3
CASSPTGWGNYGYTF
TGCGCCAGCAGCCCAACAGGGTGGGGAAACTATGGCTACACCTTC
>TRBD2|TRBJ2-1|many|TRBV20-1
CSAKAGWSYNEQFF
TGCAGTGCTAAAGCGGGATGGTCCTACAATGAGCAGTTCTTC